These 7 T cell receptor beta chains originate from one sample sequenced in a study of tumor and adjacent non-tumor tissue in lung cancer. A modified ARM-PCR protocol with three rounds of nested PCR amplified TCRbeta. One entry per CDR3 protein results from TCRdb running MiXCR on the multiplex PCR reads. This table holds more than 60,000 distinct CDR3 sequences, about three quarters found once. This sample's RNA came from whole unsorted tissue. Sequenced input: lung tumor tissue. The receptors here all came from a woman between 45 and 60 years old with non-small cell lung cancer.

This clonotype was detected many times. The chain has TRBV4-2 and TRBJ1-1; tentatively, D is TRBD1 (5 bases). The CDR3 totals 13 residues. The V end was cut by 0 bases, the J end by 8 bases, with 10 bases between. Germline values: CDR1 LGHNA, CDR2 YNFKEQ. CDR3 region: CASSQDRHREAFF. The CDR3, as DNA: TGTGCCAGCAGCCAAGATCGGCACAGGGAAGCTTTCTTT.

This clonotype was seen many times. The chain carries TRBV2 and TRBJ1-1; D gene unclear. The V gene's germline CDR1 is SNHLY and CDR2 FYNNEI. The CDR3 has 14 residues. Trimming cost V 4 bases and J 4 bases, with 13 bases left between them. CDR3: CASSVETLGTEAFF. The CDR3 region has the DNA TGTGCCAGCAGTGTAGAGACACTCGGCACTGAAGCTTTCTTT. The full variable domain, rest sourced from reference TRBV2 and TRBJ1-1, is EPEVTQTPSHQVTQMGQEVILRCVPISNHLYFYWYRQILGQKVEFLVSFYNNEISEKSEIFDDQFSVERPDGSNFTLKIRSTKLEDSAMYFCASSVETLGTEAFFGQGTRLTVV.

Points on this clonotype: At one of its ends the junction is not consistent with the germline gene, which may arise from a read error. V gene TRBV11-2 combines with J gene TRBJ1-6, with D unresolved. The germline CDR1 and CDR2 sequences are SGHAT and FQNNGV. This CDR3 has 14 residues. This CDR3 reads CAGSLGKGNSPLHF. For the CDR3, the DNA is TGTGCCGGCAGCTTAGGCAAGGGTAATTCACCCCTCCACTTT.

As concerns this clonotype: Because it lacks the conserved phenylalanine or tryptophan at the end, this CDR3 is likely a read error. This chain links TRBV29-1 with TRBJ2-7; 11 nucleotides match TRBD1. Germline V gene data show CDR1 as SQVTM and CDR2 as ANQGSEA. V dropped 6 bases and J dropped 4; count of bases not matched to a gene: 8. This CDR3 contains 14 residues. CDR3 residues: CSVLRTGGGYEQYL. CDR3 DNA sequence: TGCAGCGTACTCAGGACAGGGGGCGGGTACGAGCAGTACTTA.

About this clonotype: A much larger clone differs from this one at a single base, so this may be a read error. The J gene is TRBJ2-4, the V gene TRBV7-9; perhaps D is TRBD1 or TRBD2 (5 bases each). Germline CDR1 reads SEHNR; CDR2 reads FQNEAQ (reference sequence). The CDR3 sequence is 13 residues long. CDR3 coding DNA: TGTGCCAGCAGTCAGGGAGCCAAAAACATTCAGTGCTTC. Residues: CASSQGAKNIQCF.

CDR3 DNA: TGCGCCAGCAGTCTCAGGCCCGGCGGGGGAGAAACCCAGTACTTC. Translated, it gives CASSLRPGGGETQYF. V is TRBV5-1 and J is TRBJ2-5; 7 nucleotides line up with TRBD2. The junction had 15 bases not matched to a gene; V was cut back by 5 bases and J by 8 bases. The CDR3 consists of 15 residues. Germline CDR1 is SGHRS and CDR2 is YFSETQ.

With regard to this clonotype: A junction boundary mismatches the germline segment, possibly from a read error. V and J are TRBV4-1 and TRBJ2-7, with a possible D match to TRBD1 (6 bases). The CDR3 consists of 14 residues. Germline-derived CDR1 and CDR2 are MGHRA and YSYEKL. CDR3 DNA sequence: TGCAGGGGGAGAGGGAAGACAACTCCCTACGAGGAGTACTTC. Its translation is CRGRGKTTPYEEYF.